This is a list of T cell receptor beta chains from one sample in a study of radiotherapy plus CTLA-4 blockade in lung cancer. The data were produced by immunoSEQ multiplex PCR, yet TCRdb's version contains in-frame clones alone and is incomplete. Among around 38,000 clones listed, approximately 86% were seen once. Sequenced here: peripheral blood, sampled from a patient treated with radiotherapy plus ipilimumab. These receptors originate from a human donor with non-small cell lung cancer whose response to radiotherapy plus ipilimumab could not be evaluated. CDR3s include the opening cysteine and the closing phenylalanine or tryptophan. D genes are given only for firm matches. Expanded clones are given a class, and other clones once, few, many or no size at all.

DNA	CDR3	V	size	J	D
TGTGCCAGCAGTCACCCCTCTAGCGGGAATTACGAGCAGTACTTC	CASSHPSSGNYEQYF	TRBV28	-	TRBJ2-7	TRBD2
TGTGCCAGCAGCGTTATCAGGGGCAGGGGGTACAATGAGCAGTTCTTC	CASSVIRGRGYNEQFF	TRBV7-9	-	TRBJ2-1	TRBD1
TGTGCCAGCAGCACCCGGAGTGGGAGAGCTAACTATGGCTACACCTTC	CASSTRSGRANYGYTF	TRBV5-5	-	TRBJ1-2	-
TGTGCCAGCGGACAGGGTACAGATACGCAGTATTTT	CASGQGTDTQYF	TRBV2	few	TRBJ2-3	TRBD1
TGTGCCAGCAGTGAAGGGACAGGGGACCGTCCCTATGGCTACACCTTC	CASSEGTGDRPYGYTF	TRBV6-4	-	TRBJ1-2	TRBD1
TGCGCCAGCAGCCAGGGGAACAGGGCGTCTAATGAAAAACTGTTTTTT	CASSQGNRASNEKLFF	TRBV4-3	-	TRBJ1-4	-
TGCAGCGTTGGGGCCCAGGGTGTCACTGAAGCTTTCTTT	CSVGAQGVTEAFF	TRBV29-1	-	TRBJ1-1	-
TGCGCCAGCAGCCAAGTCGGACTAGCGGGGCGGGAGTACTTC	CASSQVGLAGREYF	TRBV4-1	-	TRBJ2-7	TRBD2
TGCGCCAGCAGCCCGGGGGGGGCCTCCTACGAGCAGTACTTC	CASSPGGASYEQYF	TRBV5-1	once	TRBJ2-7	TRBD2
TGTGCCAGCAGCTTACCCGGGACAGGGGGCCATGGCTACACCTTC	CASSLPGTGGHGYTF	TRBV5-6	-	TRBJ1-2	TRBD1
TGTGCCAGCAGCTTAGACAGCTTCAATCAGCCCCAGCATTTT	CASSLDSFNQPQHF	TRBV7-2	-	TRBJ1-5	-
TGTGCCAGCAGCTTCTCACTAGCGGGAAACACCGGGGAGCTGTTTTTT	CASSFSLAGNTGELFF	TRBV5-6	few	TRBJ2-2	TRBD2
TGTGCCAGCAGCTCACAGGGCGGACGCACTGAAGCTTTCTTT	CASSSQGGRTEAFF	TRBV11-2	-	TRBJ1-1	-
TGTGCCAGCAGTGCGGAGCGCGGGCAGTACTTC	CASSAERGQYF	TRBV2	-	TRBJ2-7	-
TGTGCCAGCAGCAGATTCACGGACAGTGGCTACACCTTC	CASSRFTDSGYTF	TRBV6-5	-	TRBJ1-2	-
TGCAGCGATGGACAGGGATCATACAATGAGCAGTTCTTC	CSDGQGSYNEQFF	TRBV29-1	-	TRBJ2-1	TRBD1
TGTGCCAGCACCCTGGGGGGACAGGGGGCGCGTGAGCAGTACTTC	CASTLGGQGAREQYF	TRBV6-1	-	TRBJ2-7	TRBD1
TGTGCCAGCGGAGATCGGGGTTGGGGCTATGGCTACACCTTC	CASGDRGWGYGYTF	TRBV6-1	few	TRBJ1-2	-
TGCGCCAGCAGCCAAGACCAGATCTACGAGCAGTACTTC	CASSQDQIYEQYF	TRBV4-1	-	TRBJ2-7	-
TGTGCCAGCTCACGGTTAACTAGCGGGATCTCCGGGGCCAACGTCCTGACTTTC	CASSRLTSGISGANVLTF	TRBV18	-	TRBJ2-6	TRBD2
TGTGCCAGCAGTTTAGCAGGGACTGGCCAGCCCCAGCATTTT	CASSLAGTGQPQHF	TRBV28	-	TRBJ1-5	-
TGTGCCAGCTCACCAAGCAGGGAAGCCAAAAACATTCAGTACTTC	CASSPSREAKNIQYF	TRBV18	-	TRBJ2-4	-
TGCGCCAGCAGCTTACAGGGTAGCTCCTACGAGCAGTACTTC	CASSLQGSSYEQYF	TRBV5-1	-	TRBJ2-7	-
TGTGCCAGCAGTCTAGGACAGGGTAGTTATGGCTACACCTTC	CASSLGQGSYGYTF	TRBV6-1	-	TRBJ1-2	TRBD1
TGTGCCAGCATCATTCCCCAGGGGGCGTACAATGAGCAGTTCTTC	CASIIPQGAYNEQFF	TRBV2	-	TRBJ2-1	TRBD1
TGTGCCAGCAGCCAAGCGGGGGGAGCTGGGGCCAACGTCCTGACTTTC	CASSQAGGAGANVLTF	TRBV4-2	-	TRBJ2-6	TRBD2
TGTGTTGCGGGAGATCGGGATGAGCAGTTCTTC	CVAGDRDEQFF	TRBV27	-	TRBJ2-1	TRBD2
TGTGCCAGCAGCTTGTCAGGGGCTGGGGAGCAGTTCTTC	CASSLSGAGEQFF	TRBV5-6	-	TRBJ2-1	-
TGTGCTAGTGGTTTGGTACCTTTTACAGGGGGTCCCGCAGATACGCAGTATTTT	CASGLVPFTGGPADTQYF	TRBV12-5	once	TRBJ2-3	TRBD1
TGTGCCAGCTCACCCAGAAGTTACGAAGAGACCCAGTACTTC	CASSPRSYEETQYF	TRBV18	-	TRBJ2-5	-
TGTGCCAGCAGCTTCCCACAGGGGTGGCAAGAGACCCAGTACTTC	CASSFPQGWQETQYF	TRBV5-8	-	TRBJ2-5	TRBD1
TGCGCCAGCAGTGAGTCCGGGGGAAACGGGGAAAAACTGTTTTTT	CASSESGGNGEKLFF	TRBV10-1	-	TRBJ1-4	-
TGTGCCAGCAGTAAATACAGGGGCTCCAATCAGCCCCAGCATTTT	CASSKYRGSNQPQHF	TRBV6-5	-	TRBJ1-5	TRBD1
TGCGCCAGCAGCCTAGCGACAGGGGTTGCGTACGAGCAGTACTTC	CASSLATGVAYEQYF	TRBV5-1	-	TRBJ2-7	TRBD1
TGTGCCAGCAGCTTCGCCGAGACTAGTGGCGAGCAGTACTTC	CASSFAETSGEQYF	TRBV7-9	-	TRBJ2-7	-
TGTGCCAGCACCTCATGGACAGGCACTGAAGCTTTCTTT	CASTSWTGTEAFF	TRBV5-6	-	TRBJ1-1	TRBD1
TGCGCCAGCAGCCAAGCCAGCGGGGGCGCGAACACCGGGGAGCTGTTTTTT	CASSQASGGANTGELFF	TRBV4-3	once	TRBJ2-2	TRBD2
TGTGCCAGCAGTTCCGACAGGGGCTACGAGCAGTACTTC	CASSSDRGYEQYF	TRBV6-1	-	TRBJ2-7	TRBD1